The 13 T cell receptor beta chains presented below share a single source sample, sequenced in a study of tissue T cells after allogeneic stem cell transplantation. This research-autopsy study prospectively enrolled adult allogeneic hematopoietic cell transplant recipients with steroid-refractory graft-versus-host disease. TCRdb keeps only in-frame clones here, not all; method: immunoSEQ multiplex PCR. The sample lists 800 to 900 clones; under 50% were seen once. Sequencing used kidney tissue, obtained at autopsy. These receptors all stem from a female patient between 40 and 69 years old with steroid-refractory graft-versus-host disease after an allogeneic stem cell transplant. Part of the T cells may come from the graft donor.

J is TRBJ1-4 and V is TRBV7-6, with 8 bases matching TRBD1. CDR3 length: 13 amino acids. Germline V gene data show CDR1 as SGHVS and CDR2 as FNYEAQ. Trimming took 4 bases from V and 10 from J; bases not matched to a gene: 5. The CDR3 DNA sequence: TGTGCCAGCAGCTCGGGACAGGTGGGAAAACTGTTTTTT. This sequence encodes CASSSGQVGKLFF.

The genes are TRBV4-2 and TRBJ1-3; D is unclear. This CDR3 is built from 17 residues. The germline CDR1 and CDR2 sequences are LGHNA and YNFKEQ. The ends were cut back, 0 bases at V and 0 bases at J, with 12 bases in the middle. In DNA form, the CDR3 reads TGTGCCAGCAGCCAAGATAACAGACCGGGCTCTGGAAACACCATATATTTT. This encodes CASSQDNRPGSGNTIYF.

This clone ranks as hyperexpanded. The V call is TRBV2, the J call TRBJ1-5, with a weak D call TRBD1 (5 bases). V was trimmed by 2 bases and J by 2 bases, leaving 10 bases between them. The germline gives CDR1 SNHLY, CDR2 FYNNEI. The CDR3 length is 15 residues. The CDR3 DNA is TGTGCCAGCAGTGAAAGGGGCGGGGGCAATCAGCCCCAGCATTTT. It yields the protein CASSERGGGNQPQHF.

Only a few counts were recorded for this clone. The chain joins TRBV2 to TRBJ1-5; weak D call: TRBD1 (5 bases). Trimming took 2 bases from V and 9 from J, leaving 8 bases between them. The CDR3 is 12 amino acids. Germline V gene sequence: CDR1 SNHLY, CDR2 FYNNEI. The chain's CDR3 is CASSEWDGPQHF. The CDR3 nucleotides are TGTGCCAGCAGTGAATGGGACGGGCCCCAGCATTTT. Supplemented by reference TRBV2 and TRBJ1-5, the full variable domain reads EPEVTQTPSHQVTQMGQEVILRCVPISNHLYFYWYRQILGQKVEFLVSFYNNEISEKSEIFDDQFSVERPDGSNFTLKIRSTKLEDSAMYFCASSEWDGPQHFGDGTRLSIL.

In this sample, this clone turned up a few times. The CDR3 here is CASLRASHSYNEQFF. The CDR3 DNA reads TGTGCCAGCCTGAGGGCTAGCCACTCCTACAATGAGCAGTTCTTC. The chain carries TRBV2 and TRBJ2-1; tentative D call: TRBD2 (5 bases). CDR1 is SNHLY, CDR2 FYNNEI, per germline. V was clipped by 8 bases and J by 0 bases, with 14 bases between them. This CDR3 comprises 15 residues. The full variable domain, its missing parts supplied by reference TRBV2 and TRBJ2-1, is EPEVTQTPSHQVTQMGQEVILRCVPISNHLYFYWYRQILGQKVEFLVSFYNNEISEKSEIFDDQFSVERPDGSNFTLKIRSTKLEDSAMYFCASLRASHSYNEQFFGPGTRLTVL.

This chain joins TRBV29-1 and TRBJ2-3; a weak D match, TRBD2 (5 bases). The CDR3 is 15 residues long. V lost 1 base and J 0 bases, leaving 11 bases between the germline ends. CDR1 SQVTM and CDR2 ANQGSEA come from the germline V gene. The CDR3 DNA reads TGCAGCGTTGAAGTTATGGGCGGGAGCACAGATACGCAGTATTTT. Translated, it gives CSVEVMGGSTDTQYF.

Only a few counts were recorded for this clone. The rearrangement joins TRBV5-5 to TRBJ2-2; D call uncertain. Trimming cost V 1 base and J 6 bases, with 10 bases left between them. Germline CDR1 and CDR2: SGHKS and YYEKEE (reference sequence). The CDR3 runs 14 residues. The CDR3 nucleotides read TGTGCCAGCAGCTTGCGGCCAGCCGCCGGGGAGCTGTTTTTT. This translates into CASSLRPAAGELFF.

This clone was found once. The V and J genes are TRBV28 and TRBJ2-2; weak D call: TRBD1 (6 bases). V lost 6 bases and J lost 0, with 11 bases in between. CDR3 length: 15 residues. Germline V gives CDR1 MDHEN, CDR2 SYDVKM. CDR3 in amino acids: CASRSWTANTGELFF. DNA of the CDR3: TGTGCCAGCAGGTCTTGGACAGCGAACACCGGGGAGCTGTTTTTT.

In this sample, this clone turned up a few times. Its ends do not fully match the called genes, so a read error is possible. The CDR3 DNA is TGTGCTAGCAGCCGGGGGACAGGGATGAACAATGAGCAGTTCTTC. This sequence encodes CASSRGTGMNNEQFF. The genes are TRBV7-7 and TRBJ2-1, with 9 nucleotides matching TRBD1. The CDR3 length is 15 residues. Germline CDR1 is SSHAT and CDR2 is FNYEAQ (reference sequence).

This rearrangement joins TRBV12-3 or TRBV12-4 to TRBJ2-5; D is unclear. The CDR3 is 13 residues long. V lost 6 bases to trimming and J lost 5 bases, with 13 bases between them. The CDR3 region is CASRFQTQETQYF. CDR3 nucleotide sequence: TGTGCCAGCAGATTTCAAACCCAGGAGACCCAGTACTTC.

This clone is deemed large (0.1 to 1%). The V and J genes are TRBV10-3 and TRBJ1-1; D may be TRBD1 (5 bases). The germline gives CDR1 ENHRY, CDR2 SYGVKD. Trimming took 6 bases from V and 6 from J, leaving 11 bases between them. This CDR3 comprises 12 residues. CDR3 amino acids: CAISGGLSEAFF. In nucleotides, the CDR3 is TGTGCCATCAGCGGGGGTTTATCTGAAGCTTTCTTT.

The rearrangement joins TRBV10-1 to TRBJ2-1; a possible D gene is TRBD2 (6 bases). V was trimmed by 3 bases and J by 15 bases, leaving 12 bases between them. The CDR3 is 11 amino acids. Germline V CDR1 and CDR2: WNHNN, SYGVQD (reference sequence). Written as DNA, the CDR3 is TGCGCCAGCAGTGACGGAGGGAGCCCGTTCTTC. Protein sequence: CASSDGGSPFF.

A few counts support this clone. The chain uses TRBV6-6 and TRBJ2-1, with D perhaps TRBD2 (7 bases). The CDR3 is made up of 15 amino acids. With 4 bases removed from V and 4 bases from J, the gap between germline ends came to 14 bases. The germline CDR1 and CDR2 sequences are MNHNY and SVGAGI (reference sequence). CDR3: CASSSRGAGYNEQFF. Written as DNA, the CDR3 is TGTGCCAGCAGTTCACGGGGGGCCGGGTACAATGAGCAGTTCTTC.